Listed below are T cell receptor beta chains from one sample, sequenced in a study of shared clonotypes between healthy human individuals. The table came from immunoSEQ multiplex PCR; TCRdb's copy has only in-frame clones and leaves some out. The sample yields 2 million to 3 million clones, around 94% seen once. The sample comprised naive CD4+ T cells sorted from blood. These receptor sequences come from a man aged 18-30 years in good health. Each CDR3 is given with its conserved first and last residue. A D gene is named only where the DNA matches it firmly. Clone size is shown for a subset of rows, as once, few, many or a class of expanded clone.

D gene,clone size,V gene,J gene,CDR3 DNA,CDR3 protein
.,.,TRBV2,TRBJ2-5,TGTGCCAGCAGTGATGGGCGGAGTCAAGAGACCCAGTACTTC,CASSDGRSQETQYF
.,.,TRBV28,TRBJ2-6,TGTGCCAGCAGTTTCCTTTCCGGGAAGTACTCTGGGGCCAACGTCCTGACTTTC,CASSFLSGKYSGANVLTF
.,.,TRBV10-3,TRBJ2-7,TGTGCCATCAGTGAGTCCCTCTACGAGCAGTACTTC,CAISESLYEQYF
TRBD1,.,TRBV10-3,TRBJ2-2,TGTGCCATCAGTCCCTCCGGGACAGGTAACACCGGGGAGCTGTTTTTT,CAISPSGTGNTGELFF
.,.,TRBV27,TRBJ2-4,TGTGCCAGCAGTCCGCTGGGCGTCTCCTCCGGAGGCATTCAGTACTTC,CASSPLGVSSGGIQYF
.,.,TRBV27,TRBJ2-5,TGTGCCAGCAGTTGGGGACACGGTCAAGAGACCCAGTACTTC,CASSWGHGQETQYF
.,once,TRBV7-9,TRBJ2-2,TGTGCCAGCAGCCGGTCAGGGAACACCGGGGAGCTGTTTTTT,CASSRSGNTGELFF
.,.,TRBV4-3,TRBJ2-7,TGCGCCAGCAGCCAACTGCCGAACAGGGAGCAGTACTTC,CASSQLPNREQYF
.,.,TRBV27,TRBJ1-3,TGTGCCAGCAGTTTTGGGATAGGCAACACCATATATTTT,CASSFGIGNTIYF
TRBD2,.,TRBV5-1,TRBJ2-3,TGCGCCAGCAGCTCCCAGGCGGGAGGCGCAACAGATACGCAGTATTTT,CASSSQAGGATDTQYF
.,.,TRBV18,TRBJ2-5,TGTGCCAGCTCACCACGTGCGGGAAGGGCCCAGGAGACCCAGTACTTC,CASSPRAGRAQETQYF
.,once,TRBV5-6,TRBJ1-3,TGTGCCAGCAGTCGGGGGGGCTCTGGAAACACCATATATTTT,CASSRGGSGNTIYF
TRBD1,once,TRBV5-4,TRBJ2-5,TGTGCCAGCAGCCCCCGGACAGGACAAGAGACCCAGTACTTC,CASSPRTGQETQYF
TRBD1,.,TRBV5-1,TRBJ1-1,TGCGCCAGCAGCTTACAGGGGAGCACTGAAGCTTTCTTT,CASSLQGSTEAFF
.,.,TRBV4-1,TRBJ1-5,TGCGCCAGCAGCCAAGATAGCACCCTAAGGGAGCCCCAGCATTTT,CASSQDSTLREPQHF
.,.,TRBV4-3,TRBJ2-7,TGCGCCAGCAGTTTACATCCGGGGACGGAGTACGAGCAGTACTTC,CASSLHPGTEYEQYF
.,.,TRBV19,TRBJ2-5,TGTGCCAGTAGTACCCGATTTGGGGGCGCAGAGACCCAGTACTTC,CASSTRFGGAETQYF
TRBD1,.,TRBV10-1,TRBJ2-4,TGCGCCAGCAGTGAAGGGGACAGGGCTTTGAGCATTCAGTACTTC,CASSEGDRALSIQYF
.,.,TRBV6-1,TRBJ1-5,TGTGCCAGCAGTGAAGCGGTGACCAATCAGCCCCAGCATTTT,CASSEAVTNQPQHF
.,.,TRBV6-1,TRBJ1-5,TGTGCCAGCCGTTGGACAGACAATCAGCCCCAGCATTTT,CASRWTDNQPQHF